This T cell receptor (beta chain) was recovered during a study of shared clonotypes between healthy human individuals. Study results and limitations: Richness estimates generally favored naive over memory subsets.

Naive CD8 isolation took CD45RO-negative cells positively selected for CCR7 and excluded terminally differentiated effector memory CD45RA+ cells. Donors included only healthy HIV-negative adults lacking recent acute infections or vaccinations. Clones were read by immunoSEQ multiplex PCR, and TCRdb kept only the in-frame ones, dropping some. This table holds around 610,000 clones, 95% to 97% found once. V was cut by 3 bases and J by 3 bases, with 9 bases left in between. Germline CDR1 SGHNT, CDR2 YYREEE (reference sequence). The CDR3 is 13 amino acids. With respect to this clone: The antigen remains undetermined.

The sequenced sample was naive CD8+ T cells sorted from blood. V and J are TRBV5-4 and TRBJ2-5; D is unclear. The TCR sequence derives from a young woman in good health. CDR3 in DNA: TGTGCCAGCAGCTGGGCCGGAGAAGAGACCCAGTACTTC. Translation gives CASSWAGEETQYF.